The 16 T cell receptor beta chains in this list originate from one sample, sequenced in a study of blood T cell repertoires in COVID-19. TCRdb keeps only in-frame clones here, not all; method: immunoSEQ multiplex PCR. The data hold some 240,000 clones, with about 80% observed a single time. Material for sequencing was PBMCs or T cells enriched from blood (not recorded which). These receptors all stem from a man in his forties or fifties who had recovered from COVID-19.

The CDR3 nucleotides read TGTGCCAGCAGCTCCTTGAGCTCTGGAAACACCATATATTTT. It yields the protein CASSSLSSGNTIYF. The chain carries TRBV7-9 and TRBJ1-3; D is unclear. The V end was cut by 4 bases, the J end by 0 bases, with 7 bases between. The CDR3 totals 14 residues. Germline V gene sequence: CDR1 SEHNR, CDR2 FQNEAQ (reference sequence).

The J gene is TRBJ1-4, the V gene TRBV27, with D unclear. Trimming took 6 bases from V and 0 from J, leaving 8 bases between them. The CDR3 consists of 14 residues. CDR1 is MNHEY, CDR2 SMNVEV, per germline (reference sequence). The CDR3 spells CASRRGSTNEKLFF. The CDR3 DNA reads TGTGCCAGCAGGAGAGGTTCAACTAATGAAAAACTGTTTTTT.

The rearrangement joins TRBV3-1 (or the pseudogene TRBV3-2) to TRBJ1-6, with TRBD1 matching over 8 bases. V lost 4 bases to trimming and J lost 5 bases; unmatched junction nucleotides: 4. Germline V gives CDR1 LGHDT, CDR2 YNNKEL (reference sequence). This CDR3 comprises 15 residues. CDR3 loop: CASSPMDRDNSPLHF. CDR3 in DNA: TGTGCCAGCAGCCCTATGGACAGGGATAATTCACCCCTCCACTTT.

The chain links TRBV27 to TRBJ1-1; the D is unclear. V was cut by 6 bases and J by 1 base, with 15 bases left in between. This CDR3 has 15 residues. Looked up from germline, CDR1 is MNHEY and CDR2 is SMNVEV (reference sequence). CDR3 region: CASSLVGGSNTEAFF. In DNA, the CDR3 is TGTGCCAGCAGCCTCGTCGGAGGATCGAACACTGAAGCTTTCTTT.

This clone was recorded once. This chain connects TRBV5-1 to TRBJ2-5; no firm D call. Germline CDR1 reads SGHRS; CDR2 reads YFSETQ. V was pared by 0 bases and J by 3 bases, with 15 bases between. There are 16 residues in the CDR3. CDR3 amino acids: CASSLGPVSLKETQYF. CDR3 DNA: TGCGCCAGCAGCTTGGGTCCAGTTTCTCTCAAAGAGACCCAGTACTTC.

The V call is TRBV5-1, the J call TRBJ1-2; D perhaps matches TRBD1 (6 bases). Trimming took off 4 bases at V and 0 bases at J, with 13 bases between the two ends. Germline-derived CDR1 and CDR2 are SGHRS and YFSETQ. The CDR3 is made up of 15 amino acids. The CDR3 loop reads CASSPEGGPNYGYTF. CDR3 DNA: TGCGCCAGCAGCCCGGAGGGGGGGCCTAACTATGGCTACACCTTC.

This sequence joins TRBV27 and TRBJ2-7; TRBD1 matches 9 bases. Trimming took 7 bases from V and 3 from J; bases not matched to a gene: 4. CDR1 is MNHEY and CDR2 is SMNVEV in the germline V gene (reference sequence). The CDR3 covers 13 residues. CDR3 sequence (DNA): TGTGCCAGCAAGGGACAGGGTTTCTACGAGCAGTACTTC. This encodes CASKGQGFYEQYF.

The chain combines TRBV14 with TRBJ1-1; D not resolved. The germline V and J ends were trimmed by 0 bases and 8 bases, with 4 bases remaining between them. The CDR3 covers 11 residues. From germline, CDR1 is SGHDN and CDR2 FVKESK. The CDR3 spells CASSQDLEAFF. Here the CDR3 DNA reads TGTGCCAGCAGCCAAGATCTCGAAGCTTTCTTT.

The chain recombines TRBV11-2 with TRBJ2-5; no clear D gene. Trimming removed 5 bases from V and 6 bases from J, with 13 bases in between. Per germline, CDR1 SGHAT and CDR2 FQNNGV. This CDR3 is built from 13 residues. The CDR3 sequence is CASSKGAEQTQYF. The DNA for the CDR3 is TGTGCCAGCAGCAAAGGTGCGGAACAGACCCAGTACTTC.

The chain joins TRBV6-2 or TRBV6-3 to TRBJ2-7; 14 positions agree with TRBD2. The CDR3 spans 17 residues. CDR1 and CDR2 (germline): MNHEY, SVGEGT. V gave up 2 bases and J gave up 2 bases; unmatched junction bases: 5. CDR3 loop: CASSYGGLAGGAYEQYF. DNA for the CDR3: TGTGCCAGCAGTTACGGAGGACTAGCGGGAGGCGCCTACGAGCAGTACTTC.

The chain links TRBV7-3 to TRBJ2-5; 9 nucleotides align to TRBD2. This CDR3 spans 15 amino acids. The ends lost 8 bases at V and 3 bases at J; junction bases unmatched: 10. Germline CDR1 and CDR2: SGHTA and FQGTGA. The CDR3 here is CASALAGRSEETQYF. The CDR3 nucleotides read TGTGCCAGCGCCCTAGCGGGGAGGAGTGAAGAGACCCAGTACTTC.

This clone was seen just once. The chain employs TRBV29-1 and TRBJ2-7; 11 positions agree with TRBD2. Trimming took 8 bases from V and 2 from J; bases not matched to a gene: 2. The CDR3 has 12 amino acids. Looked up from germline, CDR1 is SQVTM and CDR2 is ANQGSEA. CDR3 amino acids: CSIAGGTYEQYF. CDR3 bases: TGCAGCATAGCGGGGGGGACCTACGAGCAGTACTTC.

In this sample, this clone turned up once. Other DNA sequences in the same sample also yield this CDR3. CDR3 loop: CSVNRDTGELFF. The CDR3 bases are TGCAGCGTAAACAGGGACACCGGGGAGCTGTTTTTT. J is TRBJ2-2 and V is TRBV29-1; tentatively, D is TRBD1 (6 bases). CDR1 is SQVTM and CDR2 is ANQGSEA in the germline V gene. Between the trimmed V and J ends, which lost 6 bases and 3 bases, there was a span of 8 bases. CDR3 length equals 12 residues.

The gene calls are TRBV10-1 and TRBJ2-1, with D possibly matching TRBD2 (5 bases). Trimming shortened V by 4 bases and J by 3 bases, and 13 bases separated the two germline ends. This CDR3 has 15 residues. Germline CDR1 is WNHNN and CDR2 is SYGVQD (reference sequence). DNA of the CDR3: TGCGCCAGCAGTGGTGGGGAGTTCGGCTACAATGAGCAGTTCTTC. Its protein product is CASSGGEFGYNEQFF.

This clone was detected only once. The J gene is TRBJ1-5, the V gene TRBV18; 7 bases map to TRBD1. V lost 3 bases to trimming and J lost 4 bases; unmatched junction nucleotides: 6. CDR3 size: 15 residues. Germline-derived CDR1 and CDR2 are KGHSH and LQKENI. Here the CDR3 reads CASSPPTGPNQPQHF. The DNA of the CDR3 is TGTGCCAGCTCACCTCCGACAGGGCCTAATCAGCCCCAGCATTTT. Looking up the rest from reference TRBV18 and TRBJ1-5 gives the full variable domain: NAGVMQNPRHLVRRRGQEARLRCSPMKGHSHVYWYRQLPEEGLKFMVYLQKENIIDESGMPKERFSAEFPKEGPSILRIQQVVRGDSAAYFCASSPPTGPNQPQHFGDGTRLSIL.

The table lists this clone with a few counts. This CDR3 reads CASSVEEDLGGYTF. The CDR3 DNA reads as TGTGCCAGCAGCGTAGAAGAGGATTTGGGTGGCTACACCTTC. The V gene is TRBV9, the J gene TRBJ1-2, with D uncertain. Trimming removed 0 bases at V and 7 bases at J, with 13 bases between. Germline values: CDR1 SGDLS, CDR2 YYNGEE. The length of the CDR3 is 14 residues.